A single sample gave rise to the 5 T cell receptor beta chains below, sequenced in a study of T cell repertoires in ileal Crohn's disease. Regarding time point: proximal margin of the surgical specimen (macroscopically non-inflamed). The assay was immunoSEQ multiplex PCR, and TCRdb's table has in-frame clones only and misses some. The repertoire holds several thousand clones, with roughly 91% as singletons. Sequenced input: ileal tissue. These receptors all come from an adult with Crohn's disease.

The genes are TRBV6-5 and TRBJ1-2, with D perhaps matching TRBD1 (5 bases). CDR3 length: 11 residues. Between the trimmed V and J ends, which lost 5 bases and 8 bases, there was a span of 9 bases. Per germline, CDR1 MNHEY and CDR2 SVGAGI. The CDR3 DNA sequence: TGTGCCAGCAGTCGGGGACTAGGCTACACCTTC. It is translated as CASSRGLGYTF.

This clone was seen a single time. This chain joins TRBV30 and TRBJ1-2; D unclear. The V end was cut by 0 bases, the J end by 8 bases, with 13 bases between. The CDR3 contains 13 residues. CDR1 is GTSNPN, CDR2 SVGIG, per germline (reference sequence). The chain's CDR3 is CAWSVRWGTGYTF. CDR3 bases: TGTGCCTGGAGTGTACGATGGGGTACCGGCTACACCTTC.

V is TRBV10-3 and J is TRBJ1-4; TRBD1 matches 9 bases. V lost 5 bases to trimming and J lost 3 bases; unmatched junction nucleotides: 1. In germline, CDR1 is ENHRY, CDR2 SYGVKD. The CDR3 is 14 amino acids. Written as DNA, the CDR3 is TGTGCCATCAGTAGACAGGGGGCTAATGAAAAACTGTTTTTT. Translating gives CAISRQGANEKLFF.

The chain employs TRBV2 and TRBJ2-2; the D gene is possibly TRBD2 (7 bases). Per germline, CDR1 SNHLY and CDR2 FYNNEI. The CDR3 covers 13 residues. V was shortened by 7 bases and J by 5 bases, with 11 bases between the two germline ends. This CDR3 is CASKGGRTGELFF. The CDR3 nucleotides read TGTGCCAGCAAGGGGGGGCGTACCGGGGAGCTGTTTTTT.

This rearrangement joins TRBV15 to TRBJ2-3, with 10 bases matching TRBD2. This CDR3 has 18 amino acids. The V gene's germline CDR1 is LNHNV and CDR2 YYDKDF (reference sequence). Trimming at V came to 1 base and at J to 6 bases, leaving 13 bases not matched to a gene. The CDR3 bases are TGTGCCACCAGCAGAGTCCCTAAGCGGGAGGGTATAGAGGATACGCAGTATTTT. Amino acids: CATSRVPKREGIEDTQYF.